This entry lists 11 T cell receptor beta chains sequenced from one sample in a study of blood T cells in healthy people across ages. For the second PCR, which ran for about 6 to 12 cycles, a sample-barcoded 5' primer and a J-beta primer mix were used. TCRdb re-derived calls from the 5' RACE reads in MiXCR, one entry per CDR3 protein. Here the sample spans 550,000 to 600,000 distinct CDR3 sequences, roughly 28% being singletons. The specimen sequenced was blood. All receptors come from a woman aged 70-85 years in good health.

In regard to this clonotype: The missing conserved phenylalanine or tryptophan at the end of this CDR3 makes a read error likely. The chain carries TRBV4-2 and TRBJ2-5; 8 nucleotides match TRBD1. The J call is doubtful: the DNA matches TRBJ2-7 better. Per germline, CDR1 LGHNA and CDR2 YNFKEQ. The CDR3 is 13 residues long. The CDR3, as DNA: TGTGCCAGCAGCCTATCAGGGGGCCACGAGCAGTACCTC. Translating gives CASSLSGGHEQYL.

The V gene is TRBV11-2, the J gene TRBJ2-7, with 8 bases fitting TRBD2. Germline CDR1 and CDR2: SGHAT and FQNNGV. CDR3 length equals 14 residues. The V gene end was trimmed by 1 base and the J gene end by 5 bases; junction bases not matched to a gene: 4. The CDR3 region is CASSLGRGADEQYF. CDR3 bases: TGTGCCAGCAGCTTAGGGCGGGGGGCAGACGAGCAGTACTTC. Based on the CDR3 plus reference TRBV11-2 and TRBJ2-7, the full variable domain is EAGVAQSPRYKIIEKRQSVAFWCNPISGHATLYWYQQILGQGPKLLIQFQNNGVVDDSQLPKDRFSAERLKGVDSTLKIQPAKLEDSAVYLCASSLGRGADEQYFGPGTRLTVT.

In its sample, this clonotype was seen many times. The V call is TRBV7-3, the J call TRBJ2-4; unclear D gene. The CDR3 runs 13 residues. Germline assignment: CDR1 SGHTA and CDR2 FQGTGA. V was trimmed by 6 bases and J by 9 bases, leaving 15 bases between them. CDR3 region: CASSPPDVSIQYF. The CDR3 nucleotides are TGTGCCAGCAGTCCCCCGGACGTTAGCATTCAGTACTTC.

The chain is built from TRBV29-1 and TRBJ2-5, with D perhaps matching TRBD2 (6 bases). The assigned J gene may be wrong: the sequence end matches TRBJ2-7 better. Germline CDR1 and CDR2: SQVTM and ANQGSEA. The CDR3 sequence is 13 residues long. CDR3 sequence: CSVDWAGSYEQYF. The CDR3 coding sequence is TGCAGCGTTGATTGGGCGGGATCCTACGAGCAGTACTTC.

The chain is built from TRBV7-2 and TRBJ1-6; weak D call: TRBD1 (5 bases). Germline V gene sequence: CDR1 SGHTA, CDR2 FQGNSA. Trimming stripped 8 bases from V and 3 bases from J, with 8 bases between. This CDR3 contains 13 residues. CDR3 DNA sequence: TGTGCCAGCGGGACGGACTATAATTCACCCCTCCACTTT. Translating it yields CASGTDYNSPLHF.

This clonotype has only a few counts. V usage is TRBV7-2 and J usage is TRBJ2-5, with 9 bases matching TRBD2. After removal of 2 bases from V and 5 bases from J, the junction contained 6 bases not matched to a gene. The CDR3 extends over 15 amino acids. Germline lookup yields CDR1 SGHTA and CDR2 FQGNSA. In DNA form, the CDR3 reads TGTGCCAGCAGCTTAAGGGCTAGCGGGGCGGAGACCCAGTACTTC. Its protein is CASSLRASGAETQYF.

The chain is built from TRBV7-9 and TRBJ1-5; D gene unclear. V was pared by 5 bases and J by 4 bases, with 18 bases between. This CDR3 contains 16 residues. Germline values: CDR1 SEHNR, CDR2 FQNEAQ (reference sequence). This CDR3 reads CASSPDKGSGNQPQHF. In DNA form, the CDR3 reads TGTGCCAGCAGCCCAGATAAAGGTAGTGGGAATCAGCCCCAGCATTTT.

V and J are TRBV12-3 or TRBV12-4 and TRBJ2-5, with D possibly being TRBD1 (5 bases). V was shortened by 7 bases and J by 5 bases, with 14 bases between the two germline ends. The CDR3 has 13 residues. The CDR3 reads CASTPQGDETQYF. The CDR3 DNA reads TGTGCCAGCACCCCCCAGGGTGACGAGACCCAGTACTTC.

This clonotype was detected a few times. This sequence joins TRBV4-1 and TRBJ1-2; D gene unclear. This CDR3 comprises 12 residues. The V and J ends lost 0 bases and 3 bases respectively, with 2 bases between them. Germline-derived CDR1 and CDR2 are MGHRA and YSYEKL. The CDR3 DNA reads TGCGCCAGCAGCCAAGATGACTATGGCTACACCTTC. Amino acids: CASSQDDYGYTF.

Written as DNA, the CDR3 is TGTGCCAGCAGCCCCCGGGCCTCTTACGAGCAGTACTTC. Translated: CASSPRASYEQYF. The chain has TRBV7-2 and TRBJ2-7; D remains ambiguous. Germline CDR1 and CDR2: SGHTA and FQGNSA. The CDR3 extends over 13 amino acids. V was trimmed by 5 bases and J by 4 bases, leaving 12 bases between them.

This clonotype was recorded a few times. One end of the junction is discordant with germline, which a read error may explain. This sequence joins TRBV20-1 and TRBJ1-4; no reliable D call. The germline gives CDR1 DFQATT, CDR2 SNEGSKA (reference sequence). CDR3 length: 14 residues. The CDR3: CSADGLGGSEELFF. The CDR3 region has the DNA TGCAGTGCTGACGGACTCGGCGGTAGTGAAGAACTGTTTTTT.